This T cell receptor beta chain was captured in a study of CD8 T cells in ankylosing spondylitis. Points from the study as a whole: A TCR beta motif made of eight highly homologous variants seemed typical of ankylosing spondylitis blood.

In regard to this clonotype: No antigen is known for it.

The germline CDR1 and CDR2 sequences are SGDLS and YYNGEE. V was pared by 3 bases and J by 9 bases, with 9 bases between. The CDR3 is 11 residues long. In TCRdb, the 5' RACE reads were re-called with MiXCR into one record per CDR3 protein. The repertoire has some 200,000 distinct CDR3 sequences, around 6.6% of them found once; the top ten carry 13% to 15%. This chain uses TRBV9 with TRBJ2-5; D may be TRBD1 (5 bases). The receptor comes from a male donor with ankylosing spondylitis. Specimen: blood, either unsorted or a sorted T cell fraction (not recorded which). CDR3 region: CASSDTGAQYF. The CDR3 DNA reads as TGTGCCAGCAGCGATACAGGTGCCCAGTACTTC.